This entry lists 6 T cell receptor beta chains sequenced from one sample in a study of tumor T cells in aggressive B-cell lymphoma. Sequencing used immunoSEQ multiplex PCR; TCRdb keeps in-frame clones, though not all of them. Of 4,500 to 5,500 clones listed, more than 85% are singletons. Sequenced sample: tumor tissue. Every receptor here comes from an adult with diffuse large B cell lymphoma.

The J gene is TRBJ2-2, the V gene TRBV5-8; TRBD1 agrees at 7 bases. V lost 8 bases to trimming and J lost 5 bases; unmatched junction nucleotides: 3. CDR3 size: 12 residues. Germline loops: CDR1 SGHTS, CDR2 YDEGEE. The CDR3 DNA sequence: TGTGCCAGAGACAGGGTGACCGGGGAGCTGTTTTTT. This sequence encodes CARDRVTGELFF.

The V call is TRBV9, the J call TRBJ2-1, with a possible D match to TRBD2 (5 bases). Germline lookup yields CDR1 SGDLS and CDR2 YYNGEE. Between the trimmed V and J ends, which lost 6 bases and 4 bases, there was a span of 11 bases. The CDR3 is 13 amino acids. CDR3 sequence (DNA): TGTGCCAGCACCCTCGGACTGTACAATGAGCAGTTCTTC. It encodes CASTLGLYNEQFF. Based on the CDR3 plus reference TRBV9 and TRBJ2-1, the full variable domain is DSGVTQTPKHLITATGQRVTLRCSPRSGDLSVYWYQQSLDQGLQFLIQYYNGEERAKGNILERFSAQQFPDLHSELNLSSLELGDSALYFCASTLGLYNEQFFGPGTRLTVL.

This sequence joins TRBV5-6 and TRBJ2-3; 13 bases map to TRBD2. Germline V CDR1 and CDR2: SGHDT, YYEEEE. The V segment lost 3 bases and the J segment 5 bases; nucleotides outside the gene matches: 9. The CDR3 covers 17 residues. As DNA, the CDR3 is TGTGCCAGCAGCTCTCGACTAGCGGGGGGCCCCGGAGATACGCAGTATTTT. Translated, it gives CASSSRLAGGPGDTQYF. Full variable domain (missing parts from reference TRBV5-6 and TRBJ2-3): DAGVTQSPTHLIKTRGQQVTLRCSPKSGHDTVSWYQQALGQGPQFIFQYYEEEERQRGNFPDRFSGHQFPNYSSELNVNALLLGDSALYLCASSSRLAGGPGDTQYFGPGTRLTVL.

The rearrangement links TRBV2 to TRBJ2-5; TRBD1 aligns across 7 bases. The assigned J gene may be wrong: the sequence end matches TRBJ2-7 better. Germline CDR1 is SNHLY and CDR2 is FYNNEI. The CDR3 is 13 amino acids. The CDR3 sequence: CASSRTGAYEQYF. In nucleotides, the CDR3 is TGTGCCAGCAGCAGGACAGGAGCCTACGAGCAGTACTTC.

This chain uses TRBV7-2 with TRBJ1-2, with D hard to call. CDR1 is SGHTA, CDR2 FQGNSA, per germline. There are 13 residues in the CDR3. V dropped 1 base and J dropped 7 bases, with 10 bases sitting between them. CDR3 amino acids: CASSLDRGTGYTF. CDR3 nucleotides: TGTGCCAGCAGCTTAGATCGGGGTACTGGCTACACCTTC.

The chain is built from TRBV18 and TRBJ2-3; D possibly corresponds to TRBD1 (6 bases). This CDR3 has 14 residues. Trimming shortened V by 3 bases and J by 0 bases, and 7 bases separated the two germline ends. Germline assignment: CDR1 KGHSH and CDR2 LQKENI. In DNA, the CDR3 is TGTGCCAGCTCACCTCAGGGGAGCACAGATACGCAGTATTTT. This encodes CASSPQGSTDTQYF.